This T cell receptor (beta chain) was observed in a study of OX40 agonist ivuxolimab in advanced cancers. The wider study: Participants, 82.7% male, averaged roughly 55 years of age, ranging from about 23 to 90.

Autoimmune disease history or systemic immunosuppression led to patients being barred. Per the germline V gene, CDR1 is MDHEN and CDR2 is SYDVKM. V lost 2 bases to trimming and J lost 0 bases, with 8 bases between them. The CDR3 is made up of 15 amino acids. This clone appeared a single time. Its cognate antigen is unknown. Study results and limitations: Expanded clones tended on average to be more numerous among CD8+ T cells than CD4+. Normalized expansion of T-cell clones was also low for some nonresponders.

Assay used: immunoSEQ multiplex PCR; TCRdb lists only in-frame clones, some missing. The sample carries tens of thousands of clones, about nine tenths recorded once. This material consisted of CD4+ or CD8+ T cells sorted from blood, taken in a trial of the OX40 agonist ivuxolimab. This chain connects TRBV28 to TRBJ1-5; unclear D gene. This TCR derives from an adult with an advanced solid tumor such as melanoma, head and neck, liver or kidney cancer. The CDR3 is CASSLRFDSNQPQHF. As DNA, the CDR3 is TGTGCCAGCAGTTTAAGGTTCGATAGCAATCAGCCCCAGCATTTT.